A single sample gave rise to the 8 T cell receptor beta chains below, sequenced in a study of CD8 T cells in Susac syndrome. Roughly 0.5 to 1 ug RNA was reverse transcribed with random hexamers. Each CDR3 protein is one row after TCRdb ran MiXCR on the immunoSEQ multiplex PCR reads. The profile shows approximately 150,000 distinct CDR3 sequences, 92% of them singletons. Sequenced input: CD4+ T cells from PBMCs. The receptors were sampled from a human donor in good health.

V usage is TRBV7-2 and J usage is TRBJ2-1; 7 positions agree with TRBD2. Germline CDR1 is SGHTA and CDR2 is FQGNSA. This CDR3 has 15 amino acids. The trim removed 6 bases at V and 4 bases at J, leaving 9 bases unmatched. CDR3 in DNA: TGTGCCAGCAGTCCGGGCAGCGGGGTATACAATGAGCAGTTCTTC. Translation gives CASSPGSGVYNEQFF.

The chain links TRBV20-1 to TRBJ2-1; weak D call: TRBD1 (6 bases). CDR1 is DFQATT and CDR2 is SNEGSKA in the germline V gene (reference sequence). Trimming stripped 6 bases from V and 7 bases from J, with 25 bases between. CDR3 length: 16 amino acids. CDR3 residues: CSAPPEWGRRRNEQFF. The CDR3 nucleotides read TGCAGTGCCCCGCCGGAATGGGGGCGCAGGAGGAATGAGCAGTTCTTC.

The V call is TRBV19, the J call TRBJ2-1; D remains ambiguous. CDR3 length: 11 residues. CDR1 and CDR2 (germline): LNHDA, SQIVND (reference sequence). Trimming left V 3 bases short and J 4 bases short, with 1 base between. CDR3 region: CASSMYNEQFF. CDR3 in DNA: TGTGCCAGTAGTATGTACAATGAGCAGTTCTTC. Complete variable domain (other parts from reference TRBV19 and TRBJ2-1): DGGITQSPKYLFRKEGQNVTLSCEQNLNHDAMYWYRQDPGQGLRLIYYSQIVNDFQKGDIAEGYSVSREKKESFPLTVTSAQKNPTAFYLCASSMYNEQFFGPGTRLTVL.

This chain links TRBV20-1 with TRBJ1-4; unclear D gene. CDR3 length equals 13 residues. CDR1 and CDR2 from the germline V gene are DFQATT and SNEGSKA (reference sequence). The V end was cut by 3 bases, the J end by 8 bases, with 13 bases between. The CDR3 reads CSASGSAQEKLFF. In nucleotides, the CDR3 is TGCAGTGCTAGTGGTTCGGCCCAGGAAAAACTGTTTTTT.

This clonotype has just a few counts. The CDR3: CASSVGTSGQETQYF. The CDR3 nucleotides read TGTGCCAGCAGCGTCGGGACTAGCGGCCAAGAGACCCAGTACTTC. This rearrangement joins TRBV9 to TRBJ2-5; 11 bases align to TRBD2. The length of the CDR3 is 15 residues. Germline V lookup: CDR1 SGDLS, CDR2 YYNGEE. V gave up 2 bases and J gave up 1 base; unmatched junction bases: 1.

The chain uses TRBV6-6 and TRBJ1-3, with D possibly TRBD1 on 5 matching bases. Germline loops: CDR1 MNHNY, CDR2 SVGAGI (reference sequence). The V end lost 2 bases, the J end lost 0 bases, and 11 bases lay between the germline ends. The CDR3 loop spans 16 amino acids. As DNA, the CDR3 is TGTGCCAGCAGTTACCTGGGGCTGCTCTCTGGAAACACCATATATTTT. It translates to CASSYLGLLSGNTIYF.

The chain carries TRBV21-1 and TRBJ2-7; the D call in the table, TRBD1, was not verified against the DNA. TRBV21-1 is a pseudogene. This CDR3 contains 16 residues. The CDR3 bases are TGTGCCAGCAGCAATTTGGGCAGGGACCAGTCCTACGAGCAGTACTTC. Translated, it gives CASSNLGRDQSYEQYF.

This clonotype has only one observation. The rearrangement uses TRBV18 and TRBJ2-7, with 10 bases identical to TRBD2. Germline V gene sequence: CDR1 KGHSH, CDR2 LQKENI. V trimming: 5 bases; J trimming: 6 bases; junction bases outside the gene matches: 10. CDR3 length: 15 amino acids. The CDR3 protein is CASSDTSGAPLEQYF. Written as DNA, the CDR3 is TGTGCCAGCTCAGATACTAGCGGGGCTCCCCTCGAGCAGTACTTC.